The source of this T cell receptor beta chain is a study of vaccination and CD4 T cells after COVID-19. V dropped 6 bases and J dropped 8 bases, with 16 bases sitting between them. This CDR3 is 13 amino acids long. CDR1 and CDR2 (germline): SGHTA, FQGNSA. The assay that was used to sequence DNA from cultured CD4+ T cells was the Oncomine TCR Beta short-read assay. One entry per CDR3 protein results from TCRdb running MiXCR on the PCR reads. The data hold 17,000 or so distinct CDR3 sequences, with more than 45% observed a single time. The treatment here: 10-day PBMC culture with coronavirus spike peptide pools or control peptides (ViraFEST assay). Following a culture period (about nine days), negative selection was used to isolate CD4+ T cells. In its sample, this clonotype was seen a few times. Its antigen is unknown. Whole-study findings and limits: In median terms, SARS-CoV-2-reactive clonotypes went from about 20 to 38, a nonsignificant rise.

The clonotype comes from a human donor who had recovered from COVID-19. This rearrangement joins TRBV7-2 to TRBJ1-1, with a weak D call TRBD1 (5 bases). The sample was CD4+ T cells from blood, cultured in vitro. CDR3 in amino acids: CASSFPNRIEAFF. CDR3 coding DNA: TGTGCCAGCAGTTTCCCAAACAGGATCGAAGCTTTCTTT.